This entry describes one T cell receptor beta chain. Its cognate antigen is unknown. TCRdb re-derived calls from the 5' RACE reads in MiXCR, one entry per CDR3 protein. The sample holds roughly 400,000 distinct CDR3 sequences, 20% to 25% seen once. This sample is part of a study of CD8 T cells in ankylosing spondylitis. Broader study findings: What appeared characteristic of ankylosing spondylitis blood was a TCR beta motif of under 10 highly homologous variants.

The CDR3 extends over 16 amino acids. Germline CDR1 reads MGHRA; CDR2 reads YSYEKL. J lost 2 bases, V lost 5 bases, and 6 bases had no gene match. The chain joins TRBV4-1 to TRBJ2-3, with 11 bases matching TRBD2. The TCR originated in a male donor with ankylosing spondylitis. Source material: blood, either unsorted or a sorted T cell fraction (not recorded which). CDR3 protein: CASSSGTSGFTDTQYF. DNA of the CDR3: TGCGCCAGCAGCTCCGGGACTAGCGGATTCACAGATACGCAGTATTTT.